Described below is a single T cell receptor beta chain sequence and its context. Germline lookup yields CDR1 MNHEY and CDR2 SVGAGI. V shed 8 bases and J shed 1 base, with 5 bases lying between them. This CDR3 contains 12 residues. These data come from a study of cytomegalovirus exposure and HLA in healthy donors. Vbeta (60) and Jbeta (13) primers were used in the PCR. Sequencing was performed with immunoSEQ multiplex PCR; in TCRdb, only in-frame clones are kept and a portion is missing. Seen here are around 130,000 clones, around 77% observed once, and the top ten hold around 5%. The rearrangement joins TRBV6-5 to TRBJ2-2; D may be TRBD2 (5 bases). The TCR sequence derives from a man in his thirties or forties in good health and CMV-seronegative. Input material: PBMCs. Here the CDR3 DNA reads TGTGCCAGCCGGGGGAACACCGGGGAGCTGTTTTTT. It specifies CASRGNTGELFF.